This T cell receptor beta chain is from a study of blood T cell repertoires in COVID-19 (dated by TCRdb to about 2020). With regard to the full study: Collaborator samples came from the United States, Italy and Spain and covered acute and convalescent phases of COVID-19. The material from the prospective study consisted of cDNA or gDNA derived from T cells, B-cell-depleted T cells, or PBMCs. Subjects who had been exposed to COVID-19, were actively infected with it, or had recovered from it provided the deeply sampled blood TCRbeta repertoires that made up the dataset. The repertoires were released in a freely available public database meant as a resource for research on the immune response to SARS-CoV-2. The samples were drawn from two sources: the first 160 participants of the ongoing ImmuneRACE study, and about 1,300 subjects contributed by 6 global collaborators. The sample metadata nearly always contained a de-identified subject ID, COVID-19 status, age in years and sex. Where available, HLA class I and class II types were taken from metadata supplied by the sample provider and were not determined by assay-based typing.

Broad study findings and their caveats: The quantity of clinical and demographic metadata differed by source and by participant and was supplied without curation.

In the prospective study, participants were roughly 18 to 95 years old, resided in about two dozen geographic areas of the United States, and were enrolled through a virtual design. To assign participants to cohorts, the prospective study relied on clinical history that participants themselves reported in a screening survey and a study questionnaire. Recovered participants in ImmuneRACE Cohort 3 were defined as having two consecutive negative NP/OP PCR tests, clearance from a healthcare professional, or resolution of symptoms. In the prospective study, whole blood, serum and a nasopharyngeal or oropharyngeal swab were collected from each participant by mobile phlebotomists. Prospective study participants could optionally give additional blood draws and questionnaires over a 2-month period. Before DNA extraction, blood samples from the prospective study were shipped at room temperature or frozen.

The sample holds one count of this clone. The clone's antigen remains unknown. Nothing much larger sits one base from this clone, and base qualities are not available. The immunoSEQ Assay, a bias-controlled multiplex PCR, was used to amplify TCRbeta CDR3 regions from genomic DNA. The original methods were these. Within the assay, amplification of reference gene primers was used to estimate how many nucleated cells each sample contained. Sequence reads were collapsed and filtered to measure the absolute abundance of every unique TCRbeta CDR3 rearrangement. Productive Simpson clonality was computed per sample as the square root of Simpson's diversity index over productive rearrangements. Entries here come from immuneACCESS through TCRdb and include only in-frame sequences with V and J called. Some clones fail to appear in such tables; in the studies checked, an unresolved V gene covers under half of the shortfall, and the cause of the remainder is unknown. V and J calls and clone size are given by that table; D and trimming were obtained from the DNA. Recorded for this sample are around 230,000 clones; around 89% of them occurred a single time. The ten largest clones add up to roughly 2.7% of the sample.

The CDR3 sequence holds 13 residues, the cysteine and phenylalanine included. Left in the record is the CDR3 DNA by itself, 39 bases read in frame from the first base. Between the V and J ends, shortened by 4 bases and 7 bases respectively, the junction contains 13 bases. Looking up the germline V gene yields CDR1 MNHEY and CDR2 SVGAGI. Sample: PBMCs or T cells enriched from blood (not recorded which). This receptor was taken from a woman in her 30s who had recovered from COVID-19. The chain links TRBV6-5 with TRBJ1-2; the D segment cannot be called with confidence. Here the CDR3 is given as CASSSGSGIGYTF. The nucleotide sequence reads TGTGCCAGCAGTTCTGGGAGCGGTATTGGCTACACCTTC.